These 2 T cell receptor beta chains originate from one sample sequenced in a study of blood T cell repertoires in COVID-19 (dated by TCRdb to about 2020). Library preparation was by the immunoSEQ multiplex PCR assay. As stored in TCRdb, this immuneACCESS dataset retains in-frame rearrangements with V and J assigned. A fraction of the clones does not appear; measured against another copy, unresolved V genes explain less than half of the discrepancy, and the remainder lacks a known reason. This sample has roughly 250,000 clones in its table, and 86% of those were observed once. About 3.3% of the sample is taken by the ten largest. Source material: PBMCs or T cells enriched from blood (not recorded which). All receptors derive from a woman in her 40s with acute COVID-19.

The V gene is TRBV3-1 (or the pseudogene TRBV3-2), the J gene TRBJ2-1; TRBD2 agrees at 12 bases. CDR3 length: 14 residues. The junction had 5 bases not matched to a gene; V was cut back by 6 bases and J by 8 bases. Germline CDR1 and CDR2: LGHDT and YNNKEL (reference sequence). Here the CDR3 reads CASRRLAGDYEQFF. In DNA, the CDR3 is TGTGCCAGCAGACGACTAGCGGGAGACTATGAGCAGTTCTTC.

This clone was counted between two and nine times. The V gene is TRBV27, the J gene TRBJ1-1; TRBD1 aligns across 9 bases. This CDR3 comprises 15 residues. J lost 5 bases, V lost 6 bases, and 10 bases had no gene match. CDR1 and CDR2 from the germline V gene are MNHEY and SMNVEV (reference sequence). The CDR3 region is CASRNRGRGGTEAFF. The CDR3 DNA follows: TGTGCCAGCAGAAACAGGGGGCGAGGAGGAACTGAAGCTTTCTTT.